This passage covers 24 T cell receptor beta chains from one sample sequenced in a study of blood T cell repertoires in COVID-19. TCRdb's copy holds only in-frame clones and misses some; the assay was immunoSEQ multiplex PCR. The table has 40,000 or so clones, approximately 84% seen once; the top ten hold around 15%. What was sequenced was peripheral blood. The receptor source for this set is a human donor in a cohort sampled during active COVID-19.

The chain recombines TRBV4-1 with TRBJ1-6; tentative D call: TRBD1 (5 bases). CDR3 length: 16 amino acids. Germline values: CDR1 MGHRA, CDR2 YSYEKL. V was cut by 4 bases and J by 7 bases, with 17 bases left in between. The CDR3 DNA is TGCGCCAGCAGCCGTCTAAACCGGCCAGGGAATTCACCCCTCCACTTT. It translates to CASSRLNRPGNSPLHF.

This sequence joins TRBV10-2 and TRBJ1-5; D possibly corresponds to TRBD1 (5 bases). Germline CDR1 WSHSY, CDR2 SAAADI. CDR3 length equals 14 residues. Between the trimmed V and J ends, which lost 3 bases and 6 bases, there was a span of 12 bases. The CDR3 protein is CASSEAGGGQPQHF. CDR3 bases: TGCGCCAGCAGTGAAGCGGGGGGAGGTCAGCCCCAGCATTTT.

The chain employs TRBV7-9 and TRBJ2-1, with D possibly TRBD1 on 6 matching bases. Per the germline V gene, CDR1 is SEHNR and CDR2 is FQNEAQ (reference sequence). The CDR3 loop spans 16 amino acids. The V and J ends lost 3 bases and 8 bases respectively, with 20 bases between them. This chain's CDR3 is CASSLELGGIFDEQFF. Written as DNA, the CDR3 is TGTGCCAGCAGCTTGGAATTAGGGGGAATTTTCGATGAGCAGTTCTTC.

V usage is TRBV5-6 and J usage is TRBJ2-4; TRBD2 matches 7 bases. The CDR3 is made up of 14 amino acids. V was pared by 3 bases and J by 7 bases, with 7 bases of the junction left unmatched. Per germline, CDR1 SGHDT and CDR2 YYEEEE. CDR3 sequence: CASSSLAGRNIQYF. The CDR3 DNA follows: TGTGCCAGCAGCTCCTTAGCGGGTCGGAACATTCAGTACTTC. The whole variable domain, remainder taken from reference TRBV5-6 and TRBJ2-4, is DAGVTQSPTHLIKTRGQQVTLRCSPKSGHDTVSWYQQALGQGPQFIFQYYEEEERQRGNFPDRFSGHQFPNYSSELNVNALLLGDSALYLCASSSLAGRNIQYFGAGTRLSVL.

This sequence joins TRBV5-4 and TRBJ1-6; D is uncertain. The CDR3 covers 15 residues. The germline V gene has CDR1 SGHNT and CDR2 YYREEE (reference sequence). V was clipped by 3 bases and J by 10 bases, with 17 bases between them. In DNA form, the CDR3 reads TGTGCCAGCAGCTCCGACGGGAGGTTTTTGTCACCCCTCCACTTT. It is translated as CASSSDGRFLSPLHF.

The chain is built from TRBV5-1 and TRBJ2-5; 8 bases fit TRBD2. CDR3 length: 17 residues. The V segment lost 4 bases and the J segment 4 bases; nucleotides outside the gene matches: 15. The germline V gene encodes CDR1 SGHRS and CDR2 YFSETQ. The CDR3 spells CASSLNHRGGRGETQYF. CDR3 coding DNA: TGCGCCAGCAGCCTAAACCACCGGGGGGGCCGGGGAGAGACCCAGTACTTC.

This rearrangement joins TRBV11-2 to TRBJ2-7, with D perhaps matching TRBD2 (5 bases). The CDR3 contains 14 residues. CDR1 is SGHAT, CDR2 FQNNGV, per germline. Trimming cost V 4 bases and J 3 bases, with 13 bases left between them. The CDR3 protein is CASSSVGRGYEQYF. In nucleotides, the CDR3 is TGTGCCAGCAGCTCTGTGGGCCGGGGCTACGAGCAGTACTTC.

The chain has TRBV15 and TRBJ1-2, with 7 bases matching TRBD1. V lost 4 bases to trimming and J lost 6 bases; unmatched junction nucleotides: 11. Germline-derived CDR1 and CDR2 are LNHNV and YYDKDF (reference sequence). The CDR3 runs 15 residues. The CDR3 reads CATSTRQGARDGYTF. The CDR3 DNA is TGTGCCACCAGCACCCGACAGGGAGCGAGGGATGGCTACACCTTC.

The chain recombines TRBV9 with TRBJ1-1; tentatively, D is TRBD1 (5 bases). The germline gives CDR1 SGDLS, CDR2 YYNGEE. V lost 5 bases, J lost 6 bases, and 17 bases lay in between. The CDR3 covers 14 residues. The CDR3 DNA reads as TGTGCCAGCAGAAAGGGGCAAATGTCAGCTGAAGCTTTCTTT. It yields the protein CASRKGQMSAEAFF.

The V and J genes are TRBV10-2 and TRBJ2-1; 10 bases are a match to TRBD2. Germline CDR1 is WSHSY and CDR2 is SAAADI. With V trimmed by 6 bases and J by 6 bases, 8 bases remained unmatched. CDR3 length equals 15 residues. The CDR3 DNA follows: TGCGCCAGCAGAGAAGCGGGGGGGCCTGGCAATGAGCAGTTCTTC. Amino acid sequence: CASREAGGPGNEQFF.

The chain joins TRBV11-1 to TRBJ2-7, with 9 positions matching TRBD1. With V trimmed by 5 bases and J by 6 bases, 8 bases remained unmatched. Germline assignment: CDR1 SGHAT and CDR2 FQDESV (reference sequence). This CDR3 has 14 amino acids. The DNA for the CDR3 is TGTGCCAGCAGCCCCCCGGGACAGGGAGCCGAGCAGTACTTC. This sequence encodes CASSPPGQGAEQYF. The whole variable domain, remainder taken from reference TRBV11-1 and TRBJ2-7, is EAEVAQSPRYKITEKSQAVAFWCDPISGHATLYWYRQILGQGPELLVQFQDESVVDDSQLPKDRFSAERLKGVDSTLKIQPAELGDSAMYLCASSPPGQGAEQYFGPGTRLTVT.

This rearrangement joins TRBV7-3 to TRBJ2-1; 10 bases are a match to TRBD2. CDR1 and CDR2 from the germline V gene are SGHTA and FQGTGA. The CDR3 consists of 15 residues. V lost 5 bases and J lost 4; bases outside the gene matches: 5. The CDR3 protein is CASSQAGGPYNEQFF. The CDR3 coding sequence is TGTGCCAGCAGCCAAGCGGGGGGGCCTTACAATGAGCAGTTCTTC.

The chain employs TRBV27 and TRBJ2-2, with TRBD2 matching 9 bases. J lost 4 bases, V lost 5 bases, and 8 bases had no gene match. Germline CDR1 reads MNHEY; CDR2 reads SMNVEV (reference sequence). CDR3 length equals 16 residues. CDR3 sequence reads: CASSRSGGSFTGELFF. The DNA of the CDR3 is TGTGCCAGCAGTCGCAGCGGGGGGTCTTTCACCGGGGAGCTGTTTTTT.

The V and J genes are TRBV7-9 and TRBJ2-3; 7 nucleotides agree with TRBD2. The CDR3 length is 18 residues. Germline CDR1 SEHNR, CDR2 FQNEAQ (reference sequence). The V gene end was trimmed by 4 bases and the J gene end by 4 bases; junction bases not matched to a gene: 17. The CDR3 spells CASSSPRQRGNWPDTQYF. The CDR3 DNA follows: TGTGCCAGCAGCTCCCCTCGCCAGCGGGGAAATTGGCCAGATACGCAGTATTTT.

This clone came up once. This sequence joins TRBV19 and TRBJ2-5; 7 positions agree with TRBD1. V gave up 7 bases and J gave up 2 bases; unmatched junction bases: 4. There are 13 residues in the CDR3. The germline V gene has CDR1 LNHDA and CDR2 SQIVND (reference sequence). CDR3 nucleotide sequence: TGTGCCAGTAACTCGGGACAGCAAGAGACCCAGTACTTC. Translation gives CASNSGQQETQYF.

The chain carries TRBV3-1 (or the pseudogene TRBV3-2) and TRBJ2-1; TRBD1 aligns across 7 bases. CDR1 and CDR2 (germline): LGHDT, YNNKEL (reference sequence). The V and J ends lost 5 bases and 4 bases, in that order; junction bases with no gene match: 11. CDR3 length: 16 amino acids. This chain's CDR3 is CASSTPPGQIYNEQFF. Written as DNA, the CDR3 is TGTGCCAGCAGCACACCCCCGGGACAGATTTACAATGAGCAGTTCTTC.

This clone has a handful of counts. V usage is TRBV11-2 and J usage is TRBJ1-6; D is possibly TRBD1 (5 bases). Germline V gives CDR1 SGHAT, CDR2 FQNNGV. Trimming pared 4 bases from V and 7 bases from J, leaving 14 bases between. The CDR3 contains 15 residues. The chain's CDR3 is CASSSQGLGNSPLHF. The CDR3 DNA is TGTGCCAGCAGCTCTCAGGGTTTGGGGAATTCACCCCTCCACTTT.

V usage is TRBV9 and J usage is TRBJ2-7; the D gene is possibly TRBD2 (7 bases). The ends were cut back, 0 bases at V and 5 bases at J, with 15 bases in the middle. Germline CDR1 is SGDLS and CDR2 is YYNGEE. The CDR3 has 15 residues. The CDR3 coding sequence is TGTGCCAGCAGCGTAGTTTTGGGGGGGGCCGACGAGCAGTACTTC. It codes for CASSVVLGGADEQYF.

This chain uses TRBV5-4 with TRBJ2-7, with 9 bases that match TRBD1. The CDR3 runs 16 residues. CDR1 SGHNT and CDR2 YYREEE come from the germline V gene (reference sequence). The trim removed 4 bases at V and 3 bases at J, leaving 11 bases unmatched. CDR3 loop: CASSTGGTGPGYEQYF. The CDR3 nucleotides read TGTGCCAGCAGCACCGGCGGGACAGGGCCAGGCTACGAGCAGTACTTC.

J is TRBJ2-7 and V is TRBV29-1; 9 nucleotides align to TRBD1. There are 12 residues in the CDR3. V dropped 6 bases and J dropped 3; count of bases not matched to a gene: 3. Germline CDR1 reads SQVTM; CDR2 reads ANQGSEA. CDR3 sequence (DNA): TGCAGCGTCATGGGACAGGGCTACGAGCAGTACTTC. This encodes CSVMGQGYEQYF.

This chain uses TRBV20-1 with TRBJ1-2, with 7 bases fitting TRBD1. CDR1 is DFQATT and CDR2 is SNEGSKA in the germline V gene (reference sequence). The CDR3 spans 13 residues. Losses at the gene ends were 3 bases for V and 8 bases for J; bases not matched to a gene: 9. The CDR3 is CSASEGGKDGYTF. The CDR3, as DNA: TGCAGTGCTAGTGAAGGGGGCAAGGACGGCTACACCTTC.

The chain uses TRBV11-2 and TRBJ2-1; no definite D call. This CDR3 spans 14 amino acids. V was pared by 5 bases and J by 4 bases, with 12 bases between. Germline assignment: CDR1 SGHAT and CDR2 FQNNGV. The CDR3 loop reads CASSHLRHYNEQFF. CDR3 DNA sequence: TGTGCCAGCAGCCACCTTCGACATTACAATGAGCAGTTCTTC.

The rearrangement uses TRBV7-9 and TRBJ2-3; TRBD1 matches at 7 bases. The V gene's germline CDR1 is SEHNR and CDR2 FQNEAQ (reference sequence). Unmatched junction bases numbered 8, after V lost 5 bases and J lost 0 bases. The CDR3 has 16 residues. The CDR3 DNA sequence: TGTGCCAGCAGCCCGGACAGGCCGTCTAGCACAGATACGCAGTATTTT. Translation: CASSPDRPSSTDTQYF.

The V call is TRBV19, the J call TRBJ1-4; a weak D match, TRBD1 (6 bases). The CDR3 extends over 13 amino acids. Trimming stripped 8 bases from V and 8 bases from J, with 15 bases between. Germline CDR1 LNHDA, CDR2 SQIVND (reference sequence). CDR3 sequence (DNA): TGTGCCAGTGGGGCAGGGGCAAAAGAAAAACTGTTTTTT. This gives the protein CASGAGAKEKLFF.